The count of the clone carrying this T cell receptor beta chain is one. Its specificity is unknown. The entry originates in a study of cytomegalovirus exposure and HLA in healthy donors. General study findings and limits: Rates of TCR association differed by HLA locus in a later analysis, with DRB1 highest and HLA-C lowest. About 87% or about 30% of the time was how often most TCR beta V segments were productive, according to an earlier analysis.

Despite likely unrecorded immune exposures, the donors were nominally healthy at the time of sampling. The CDR3 is 13 amino acids. In germline, CDR1 is SQVTM, CDR2 ANQGSEA. V lost 6 bases to trimming and J lost 3 bases, with 14 bases between them. The PCR used 60 Vbeta and 13 Jbeta primers. The table came from immunoSEQ multiplex PCR; TCRdb's copy has only in-frame clones and leaves some out. In the table there are 35,000 to 50,000 clones, 68% of which are singletons. The rearrangement uses TRBV29-1 and TRBJ1-1, with D tentatively TRBD1 (5 bases). The receptor was derived from a middle-aged man in good health and CMV-seronegative. Material: PBMCs. The CDR3 DNA reads as TGCAGCGTCCGAAACGGGGGGTACACTGAAGCTTTCTTT. Translation gives CSVRNGGYTEAFF.